This T cell receptor (beta chain) was recorded in a study of blood T cells in healthy people across ages. CDR1 and CDR2 (germline): SEHNR, FQNEAQ (reference sequence). Deletions cut 6 bases from V and 4 bases from J, with 15 bases between. The CDR3 sequence is 14 residues long. Using a J-beta primer mix together with a sample-barcoded 5' primer, a second PCR was run for roughly 7 to 11 cycles. A 12-random-nucleotide template-switch adaptor tagged each cDNA molecule. TCRdb re-called the 5' RACE reads through MiXCR, storing one row per CDR3 protein. The table has approximately 830,000 distinct CDR3 sequences, around 68% seen once. This clonotype was found a few times. The antigen remains unidentified. Study outcomes and limitations: Aged donors had fewer naive CD4+ cells and lower diversity than long-lived donors. PBMCs that were unsorted prevented a conclusive naive versus antigen-experienced comparison. Roughly linear declines in TCR beta diversity per million T cells occurred with age.

This chain uses TRBV7-9 with TRBJ1-2, with D hard to call. What was sequenced was blood. The clonotype originates from a young man in good health. CDR3 nucleotides: TGTGCCAGCAGTCGGGCAGACACCCCCTATGGCTACACCTTC. This codes for CASSRADTPYGYTF.